The 27 T cell receptor beta chains in this list originate from one sample, sequenced in a study of Tregs in tolerant kidney transplant recipients. The repertoire was sequenced with immunoSEQ multiplex PCR; TCRdb's copy has only in-frame clones and lacks some. Of about 68,000 clones in the sample, over 80% were seen once. What was sequenced was CD4+ T cells from blood. The receptors shown here come from a human donor in good health.

This CDR3 reads CASRTSRATLRVPDTQYF. The CDR3 nucleotides are TGTGCCAGCAGAACCTCTAGGGCCACGTTACGCGTTCCAGATACGCAGTATTTT. This chain joins TRBV2 and TRBJ2-3; no clear D gene. This CDR3 is 18 amino acids long. The germline V gene has CDR1 SNHLY and CDR2 FYNNEI. Trimming pared 6 bases from V and 4 bases from J, leaving 26 bases between.

This chain uses TRBV15 with TRBJ1-2, with TRBD1 as a possible D gene (6 bases). The CDR3 spans 14 residues. From germline, CDR1 is LNHNV and CDR2 YYDKDF (reference sequence). Trimming pared 2 bases from V and 6 bases from J, leaving 13 bases between. The CDR3 is CATSRNQGRNGYTF. CDR3 nucleotides: TGTGCCACCAGCAGAAATCAGGGGCGGAATGGCTACACCTTC.

The V gene is TRBV7-8, the J gene TRBJ1-2; 7 bases line up with TRBD1. Germline V CDR1 and CDR2: SGHVS, FQNEAQ. The junction had 3 bases not matched to a gene; V was cut back by 3 bases and J by 2 bases. The CDR3 is 14 residues long. CDR3 sequence: CASSFRTGNYGYTF. The CDR3 region has the DNA TGTGCCAGCAGCTTTCGGACAGGAAACTATGGCTACACCTTC.

The genes are TRBV11-3 and TRBJ2-3; 11 nucleotides match TRBD1. This CDR3 region has 15 residues. The ends lost 5 bases at V and 6 bases at J; junction bases unmatched: 7. CDR1 is SGHNT and CDR2 is YENEEA in the germline V gene. The CDR3 loop is CASSPGQGEEDTQYF. CDR3 nucleotide sequence: TGTGCCAGCAGCCCGGGACAGGGGGAGGAGGATACGCAGTATTTT.

The rearrangement links TRBV4-3 to TRBJ1-2; 7 bases match TRBD1. CDR1 is LGHNA and CDR2 is YSLEER in the germline V gene. CDR3 length: 15 residues. V trimming: 1 base; J trimming: 3 bases; junction bases outside the gene matches: 5. The CDR3 bases are TGCGCCAGCAGCCAAGCGACAGGGCCAGACTATGGCTACACCTTC. This translates into CASSQATGPDYGYTF.

The chain links TRBV20-1 to TRBJ1-3; D may be TRBD1 (5 bases). Germline CDR1 reads DFQATT; CDR2 reads SNEGSKA (reference sequence). This CDR3 comprises 11 residues. Trimming pared 6 bases from V and 9 bases from J, leaving 12 bases between. In DNA, the CDR3 is TGCAGTGCCCCAGGGATTGGCACCATATATTTT. It translates to CSAPGIGTIYF.

As concerns this clone: At one of its ends the junction is not consistent with the germline gene, which may arise from a read error. The rearrangement joins TRBV7-6 to TRBJ2-6; weak D call: TRBD1 (5 bases). Germline lookup yields CDR1 SGHVS and CDR2 FNYEAQ. CDR3 length equals 16 residues. The CDR3 bases are TGTGCCAGCAGCCCAGAAGTGCGCTCTGGGGCCAACGTCCCGACTTTC. It translates to CASSPEVRSGANVPTF.

The chain carries TRBV19 and TRBJ1-6; 7 positions agree with TRBD1. J was trimmed by 3 bases and V by 0 bases; bases with no gene match: 8. This CDR3 is 18 amino acids long. CDR1 and CDR2 (germline): LNHDA, SQIVND (reference sequence). The CDR3: CASSIDPSRQGYNSPLHF. The CDR3 nucleotides are TGTGCCAGTAGTATAGATCCCTCCCGACAGGGCTATAATTCACCCCTCCACTTT.

This clone was counted a single time. The chain has TRBV7-2 and TRBJ2-3; D is uncertain. Germline V CDR1 and CDR2: SGHTA, FQGNSA. CDR3 size: 13 residues. V was cut by 5 bases and J by 6 bases, with 12 bases left in between. In nucleotides, the CDR3 is TGTGCCAGCAGCCGCCTGCTGAGGGATACGCAGTATTTT. Protein: CASSRLLRDTQYF.

The V gene is TRBV4-1, the J gene TRBJ2-2, with D hard to call. The CDR3 consists of 16 residues. Per germline, CDR1 MGHRA and CDR2 YSYEKL. Trimming left V 0 bases short and J 4 bases short, with 12 bases between. The CDR3 DNA reads TGCGCCAGCAGCCAAGATAGGATTGTGACCACCGGGGAGCTGTTTTTT. Translating gives CASSQDRIVTTGELFF.

This chain uses TRBV11-3 with TRBJ1-4, with a tentative D call TRBD1 (5 bases). Germline V gene lookup returns CDR1 SGHNT and CDR2 YENEEA. V lost 3 bases, J lost 4 bases, and 12 bases lay in between. The CDR3 covers 15 residues. CDR3 bases: TGTGCCAGCAGCTTCTCGGGGGAAATTAATGAAAAACTGTTTTTT. Protein: CASSFSGEINEKLFF. Supplemented by reference TRBV11-3 and TRBJ1-4, the full variable domain reads EAGVVQSPRYKIIEKKQPVAFWCNPISGHNTLYWYLQNLGQGPELLIRYENEEAVDDSQLPKDRFSAERLKGVDSTLKIQPAELGDSAVYLCASSFSGEINEKLFFGSGTQLSVL.

The V call is TRBV20-1, the J call TRBJ2-4; D is possibly TRBD1 (6 bases). This CDR3 region has 11 residues. Trimming left V 2 bases short and J 8 bases short, with 7 bases between. Germline CDR1 reads DFQATT; CDR2 reads SNEGSKA (reference sequence). The CDR3 DNA reads as TGCAGTGCTAGAAGGACAGACATTCAGTACTTC. Translation: CSARRTDIQYF.

V usage is TRBV4-2 and J usage is TRBJ2-4, with 8 positions matching TRBD2. CDR1 is LGHNA, CDR2 YNFKEQ, per germline. CDR3 length: 16 residues. V lost 1 base to trimming and J lost 6 bases; unmatched junction nucleotides: 8. The CDR3 coding sequence is TGTGCCAGCAGCCAAGTGGCGGGGGGCCGGGGAAACATTCAGTACTTC. Translated: CASSQVAGGRGNIQYF.

This sequence joins TRBV5-1 and TRBJ2-4; 7 bases agree with TRBD2. Trimming removed 4 bases from V and 9 bases from J; junction bases left unmatched: 16. The germline gives CDR1 SGHRS, CDR2 YFSETQ. This CDR3 has 16 amino acids. This CDR3 reads CASSHFGISGGSIQYF. The CDR3 DNA reads TGCGCCAGCAGCCACTTCGGGATATCCGGGGGGAGCATTCAGTACTTC.

The rearrangement links TRBV15 to TRBJ1-1; 8 nucleotides match TRBD1. This CDR3 has 17 residues. V lost 1 base, J lost 4 bases, and 11 bases stayed unmatched. Germline CDR1 and CDR2: LNHNV and YYDKDF (reference sequence). This chain's CDR3 is CATSRVPTGTGTTEAFF. The CDR3 DNA reads TGTGCCACCAGCAGAGTCCCGACCGGGACAGGTACCACTGAAGCTTTCTTT.

The V call is TRBV14, the J call TRBJ2-7; D could derive from TRBD1 or TRBD2 (5 bases each). Germline V gene sequence: CDR1 SGHDN, CDR2 FVKESK. The CDR3 consists of 15 residues. The germline V and J ends were trimmed by 5 bases and 7 bases, with 21 bases remaining between them. The CDR3 DNA sequence: TGTGCCAGCAGCGGCCGGGGCCTGGGCGGTTTGGAGCAGTACTTC. The encoded protein is CASSGRGLGGLEQYF.

The chain couples TRBV11-2 to TRBJ2-1; the match to TRBD2 covers 9 bases. The V and J ends lost 5 bases and 6 bases, in that order; junction bases with no gene match: 2. This CDR3 spans 13 amino acids. The germline V gene encodes CDR1 SGHAT and CDR2 FQNNGV. The CDR3 DNA follows: TGTGCCAGCAGCAATAGCGGGGGCAATGAGCAGTTCTTC. It encodes CASSNSGGNEQFF.

The V and J genes are TRBV30 and TRBJ1-2, with 10 bases aligning to TRBD1. Germline assignment: CDR1 GTSNPN and CDR2 SVGIG (reference sequence). The CDR3 totals 16 residues. The trim removed 1 base at V and 13 bases at J, leaving 18 bases unmatched. The CDR3 sequence is CAWSALPPSGDRGSTF. The CDR3 coding sequence is TGTGCCTGGAGTGCCTTACCACCCTCCGGGGACAGGGGTTCCACCTTC.

The V and J genes are TRBV4-1 and TRBJ2-5; D gene ambiguous. CDR1 and CDR2 from the germline V gene are MGHRA and YSYEKL. Trimming left V 2 bases short and J 5 bases short, with 6 bases between. The CDR3 has 12 residues. This CDR3 reads CASSQLGETQYF. The CDR3 coding sequence is TGCGCCAGCAGCCAACTAGGGGAGACCCAGTACTTC.

V is TRBV19 and J is TRBJ2-7, with D maybe TRBD2 (5 bases). V lost 5 bases and J 5 bases, leaving 19 bases between the germline ends. CDR1 is LNHDA, CDR2 SQIVND, per germline (reference sequence). CDR3 length equals 15 residues. CDR3: CASSSSSGFPHEQYF. The CDR3 coding sequence is TGTGCCAGTAGTTCTTCGAGCGGATTCCCCCACGAGCAGTACTTC.

The CDR3 DNA reads as TGCAGCGTTGAAGATCGCAGTACAACTAATGAAAAACTGTTTTTT. Encoded protein: CSVEDRSTTNEKLFF. The rearrangement uses TRBV29-1 and TRBJ1-4; D ambiguous. Germline assignment: CDR1 SQVTM and CDR2 ANQGSEA. V shed 0 bases and J shed 0 bases, with 8 bases lying between them. This CDR3 is built from 15 residues.

V gene TRBV18 combines with J gene TRBJ2-5; possible D gene TRBD1, 6 bases. Trimming pared 3 bases from V and 1 base from J, leaving 12 bases between. The CDR3 spans 15 residues. Germline CDR1 reads KGHSH; CDR2 reads LQKENI. CDR3: CASSPLQGTQETQYF. CDR3 sequence (DNA): TGTGCCAGCTCACCTCTTCAGGGGACCCAAGAGACCCAGTACTTC.

This clone showed up just once. V is TRBV4-3 and J is TRBJ1-6; D is perhaps TRBD1 (5 bases). The CDR3 is 14 amino acids. Trimming took 4 bases from V and 8 from J, leaving 12 bases between them. Germline V gives CDR1 LGHNA, CDR2 YSLEER. The CDR3 reads CASSLQGGDSPLHF. The CDR3 DNA reads TGCGCCAGCAGCCTGCAGGGAGGAGATTCACCCCTCCACTTT.

The rearrangement uses TRBV18 and TRBJ2-6, with D perhaps matching TRBD1 (5 bases). In germline, CDR1 is KGHSH, CDR2 LQKENI. V was pared by 2 bases and J by 2 bases, with 10 bases between. This CDR3 has 16 amino acids. The CDR3: CASSPGEGAGANVLTF. CDR3 in DNA: TGTGCCAGCTCACCAGGAGAAGGGGCTGGGGCCAACGTCCTGACTTTC. The full variable domain, rest sourced from reference TRBV18 and TRBJ2-6, is NAGVMQNPRHLVRRRGQEARLRCSPMKGHSHVYWYRQLPEEGLKFMVYLQKENIIDESGMPKERFSAEFPKEGPSILRIQQVVRGDSAAYFCASSPGEGAGANVLTFGAGSRLTVL.

This clone was detected only a few times. The rearrangement links TRBV4-1 to TRBJ2-5; 8 bases align to TRBD2. Trimming at V came to 0 bases and at J to 5 bases, leaving 5 bases not matched to a gene. The CDR3 loop spans 15 amino acids. Germline CDR1 and CDR2: MGHRA and YSYEKL. DNA of the CDR3: TGCGCCAGCAGCCAAGATGGACTAGCTCAGGAGACCCAGTACTTC. It encodes CASSQDGLAQETQYF.

This rearrangement joins TRBV30 to TRBJ2-5; no firm D call. CDR1 is GTSNPN, CDR2 SVGIG, per germline (reference sequence). The V end was cut by 1 base, the J end by 1 base, with 7 bases between. This CDR3 is 13 amino acids long. The CDR3 DNA reads TGTGCCTGGAGTGCGAGAAGCCAAGAGACCCAGTACTTC. Translating gives CAWSARSQETQYF.

This chain uses TRBV6-6 with TRBJ1-2; D is ambiguous. Trimming removed 2 bases at V and 4 bases at J, with 8 bases between. CDR3 size: 13 residues. Germline V gives CDR1 MNHNY, CDR2 SVGAGI (reference sequence). The CDR3 is CASSYVALYGYTF. Written as DNA, the CDR3 is TGTGCCAGCAGTTACGTCGCTCTCTATGGCTACACCTTC.